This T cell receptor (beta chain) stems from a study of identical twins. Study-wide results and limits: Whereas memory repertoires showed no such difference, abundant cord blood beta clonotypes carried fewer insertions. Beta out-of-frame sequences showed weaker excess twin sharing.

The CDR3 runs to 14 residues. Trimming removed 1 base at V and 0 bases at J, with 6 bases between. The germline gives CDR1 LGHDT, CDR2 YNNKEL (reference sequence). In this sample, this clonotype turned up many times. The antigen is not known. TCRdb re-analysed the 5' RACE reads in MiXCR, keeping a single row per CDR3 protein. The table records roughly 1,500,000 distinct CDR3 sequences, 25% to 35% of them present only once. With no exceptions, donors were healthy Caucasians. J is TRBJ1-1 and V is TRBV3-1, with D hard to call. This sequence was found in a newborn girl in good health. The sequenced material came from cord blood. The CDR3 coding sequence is TGTGCCAGCAGCCAAGGGACGGTGAACACTGAAGCTTTCTTT. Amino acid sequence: CASSQGTVNTEAFF.